This section outlines one T cell receptor beta chain sequence together with its context. The antigen is undetermined. The data originate from a study of CD8 T cells in Susac syndrome. Germline CDR1 LGHDT, CDR2 YNNKEL (reference sequence). The V end lost 1 base, the J end lost 6 bases, and 10 bases lay between the germline ends. CDR3 length: 14 amino acids. The multiple sclerosis control group consisted of treatment-naive patients whose relapsing-remitting disease, which was either stable or active, fulfilled revised McDonald criteria. Negative magnetic isolation gave CD8+ and CD4+ cells; FACS enriched CD8+ TEMRA. The authors reverse transcribed roughly 0.45 to 1 ug RNA with random hexamers. TCR beta CDR3 was amplified by immunoSEQ multiplex PCR. This amplification extended across 54 Vbeta and 13 Jbeta segments. TCRdb called the immunoSEQ multiplex PCR reads again in MiXCR, with one record for every CDR3 protein. This table has approximately 220,000 distinct CDR3 sequences, approximately 95% appearing once.

The study, taken as a whole, reports: The study conceded that its TCR sequencing and HLA analysis involved relatively few individuals.

The sequenced material came from CD4+ T cells from PBMCs. This chain links TRBV3-1 with TRBJ2-4; D possibly uses TRBD1 or TRBD2 (5 bases each). The TCR was taken from a human donor with multiple sclerosis. In DNA, the CDR3 is TGTGCCAGCAGCCAAGGTGGGGGAACAAACATTCAGTACTTC. Its protein product is CASSQGGGTNIQYF.